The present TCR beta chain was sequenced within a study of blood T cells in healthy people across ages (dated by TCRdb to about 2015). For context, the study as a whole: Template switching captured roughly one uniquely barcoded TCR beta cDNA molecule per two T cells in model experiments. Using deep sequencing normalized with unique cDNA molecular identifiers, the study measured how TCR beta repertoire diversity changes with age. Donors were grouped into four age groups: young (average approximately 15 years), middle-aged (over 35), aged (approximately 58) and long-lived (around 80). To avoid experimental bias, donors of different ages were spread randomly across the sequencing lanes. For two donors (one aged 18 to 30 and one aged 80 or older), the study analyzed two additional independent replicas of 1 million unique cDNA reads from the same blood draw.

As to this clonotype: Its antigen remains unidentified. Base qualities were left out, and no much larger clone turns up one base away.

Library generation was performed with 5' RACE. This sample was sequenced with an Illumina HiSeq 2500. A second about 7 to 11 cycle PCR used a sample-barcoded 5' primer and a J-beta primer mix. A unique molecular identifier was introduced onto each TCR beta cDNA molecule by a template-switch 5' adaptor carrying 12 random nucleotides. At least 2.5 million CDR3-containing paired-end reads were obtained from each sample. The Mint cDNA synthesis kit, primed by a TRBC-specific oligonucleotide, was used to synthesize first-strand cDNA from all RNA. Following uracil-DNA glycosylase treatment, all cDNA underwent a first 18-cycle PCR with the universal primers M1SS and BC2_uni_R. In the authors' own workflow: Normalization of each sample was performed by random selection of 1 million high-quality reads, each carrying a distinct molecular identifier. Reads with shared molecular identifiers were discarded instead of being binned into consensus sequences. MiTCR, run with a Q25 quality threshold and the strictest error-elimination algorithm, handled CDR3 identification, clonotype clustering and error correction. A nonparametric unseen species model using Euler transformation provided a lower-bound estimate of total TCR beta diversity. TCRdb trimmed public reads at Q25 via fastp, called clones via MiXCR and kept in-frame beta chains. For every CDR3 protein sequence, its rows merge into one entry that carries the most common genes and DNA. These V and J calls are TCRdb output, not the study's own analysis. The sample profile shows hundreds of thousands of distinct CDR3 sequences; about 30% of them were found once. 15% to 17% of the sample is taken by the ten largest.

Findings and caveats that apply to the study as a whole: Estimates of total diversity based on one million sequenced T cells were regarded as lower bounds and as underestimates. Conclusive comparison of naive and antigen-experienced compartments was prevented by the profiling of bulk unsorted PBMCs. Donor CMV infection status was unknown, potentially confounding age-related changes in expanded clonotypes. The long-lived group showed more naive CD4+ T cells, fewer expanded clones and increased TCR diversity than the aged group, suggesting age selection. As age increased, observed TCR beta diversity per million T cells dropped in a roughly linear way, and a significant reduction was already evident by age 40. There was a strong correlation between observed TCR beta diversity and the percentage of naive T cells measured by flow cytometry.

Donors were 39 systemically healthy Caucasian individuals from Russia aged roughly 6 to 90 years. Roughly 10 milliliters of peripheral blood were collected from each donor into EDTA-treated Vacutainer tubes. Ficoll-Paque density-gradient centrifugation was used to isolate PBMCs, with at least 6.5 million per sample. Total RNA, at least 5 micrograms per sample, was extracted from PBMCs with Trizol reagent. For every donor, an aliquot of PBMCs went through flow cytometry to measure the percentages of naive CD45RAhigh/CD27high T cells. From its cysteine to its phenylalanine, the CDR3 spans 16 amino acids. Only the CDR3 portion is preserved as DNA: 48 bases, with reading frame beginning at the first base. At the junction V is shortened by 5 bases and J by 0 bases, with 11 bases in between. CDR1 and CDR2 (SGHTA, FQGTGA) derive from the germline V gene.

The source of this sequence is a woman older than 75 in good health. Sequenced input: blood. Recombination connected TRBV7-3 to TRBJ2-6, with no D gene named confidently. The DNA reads TGTGCCAGCAGCCCCTTGTTGAACTCTGGGGCCAACGTCCTGACTTTC. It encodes CASSPLLNSGANVLTF. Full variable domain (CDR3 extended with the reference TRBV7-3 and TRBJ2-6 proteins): GAGVSQTPSNKVTEKGKYVELRCDPISGHTALYWYRQSLGQGPEFLIYFQGTGAADDSGLPNDRFFAVRPEGSVSTLKIQRTERGDSAVYLCASSPLLNSGANVLTFGAGSRLTVL.